The 6 T cell receptor beta chains listed next were all sequenced from one sample in a study of blood T cell repertoires in COVID-19. Produced via immunoSEQ multiplex PCR; TCRdb's table is partial and in-frame only. The sample holds some 120,000 clones, 88% seen once. Sequencing was performed on peripheral blood. These receptor sequences come from a man in his fifties with acute or convalescent COVID-19.

The gene calls are TRBV11-1 and TRBJ1-2; 7 nucleotides align to TRBD1. J gave up 5 bases and V 2 bases, and 5 bases lay outside the gene matches. This CDR3 region has 14 residues. Germline CDR1 and CDR2: SGHAT and FQDESV (reference sequence). The CDR3 loop reads CASSLTGQAYGYTF. The CDR3 nucleotides read TGTGCCAGCAGCTTAACTGGACAGGCGTATGGCTACACCTTC.

The rearrangement links TRBV5-5 to TRBJ2-7; 9 bases line up with TRBD1. V shed 4 bases, J shed 3 bases, and the junction held 14 bases outside the gene matches. The CDR3 has 17 residues. Germline CDR1 and CDR2: SGHKS and YYEKEE (reference sequence). The CDR3 protein is CASSRAGTGGSRYEQYF. CDR3 in DNA: TGTGCCAGCAGCAGGGCGGGAACAGGGGGCTCTCGCTACGAGCAGTACTTC.

The J gene is TRBJ2-1, the V gene TRBV2; 10 nucleotides line up with TRBD2. Germline CDR1 SNHLY, CDR2 FYNNEI. After removal of 7 bases from V and 8 bases from J, the junction contained 14 bases not matched to a gene. This CDR3 is built from 16 residues. This CDR3 reads CASTPRLAGVLDEQFF. The CDR3 DNA reads TGTGCCAGCACACCGCGGCTAGCGGGAGTTTTAGATGAGCAGTTCTTC.

This sequence joins TRBV5-4 and TRBJ1-4; no clear D gene. Germline CDR1 reads SGHNT; CDR2 reads YYREEE (reference sequence). The CDR3 covers 16 residues. V dropped 0 bases and J dropped 8 bases, with 17 bases sitting between them. The DNA for the CDR3 is TGTGCCAGCAGCTTGGATGCTGGGCGGGGAGGCGAAAAACTGTTTTTT. Residues: CASSLDAGRGGEKLFF.

The chain joins TRBV19 to TRBJ1-6; a possible D gene is TRBD1 (5 bases). The V gene's germline CDR1 is LNHDA and CDR2 SQIVND (reference sequence). The CDR3 spans 15 residues. Trimming left V 2 bases short and J 7 bases short, with 12 bases between. CDR3 in amino acids: CASSISPQGNSPLHF. As DNA, the CDR3 is TGTGCCAGTAGTATATCCCCCCAGGGAAATTCACCCCTCCACTTT. The full variable domain, with the rest looked up from reference TRBV19 and TRBJ1-6, is DGGITQSPKYLFRKEGQNVTLSCEQNLNHDAMYWYRQDPGQGLRLIYYSQIVNDFQKGDIAEGYSVSREKKESFPLTVTSAQKNPTAFYLCASSISPQGNSPLHFGNGTRLTVT.

V gene TRBV3-1 (or the pseudogene TRBV3-2) combines with J gene TRBJ2-3; tentative D call: TRBD1 (7 bases). Trimming shortened V by 3 bases and J by 7 bases, and 11 bases separated the two germline ends. CDR1 LGHDT and CDR2 YNNKEL come from the germline V gene (reference sequence). The CDR3 has 13 amino acids. Written as DNA, the CDR3 is TGTGCCAGCAGCCATCAGGGGGGAAATACGCAGTATTTT. This sequence encodes CASSHQGGNTQYF.